The following is a TCR beta chain sequence with its context. Its specificity is unknown. These data come from a study of blood T cells in healthy people across ages. The CDR3 length is 14 residues. Germline V gene sequence: CDR1 SGHTA, CDR2 FQGNSA. Trimming left V 4 bases short and J 0 bases short, with 9 bases between. No fewer than 6 million PBMCs went into each sample. Using a J-beta primer mix together with a sample-barcoded 5' primer, a second PCR was run for about 6 to 12 cycles. The template-switch adaptor was a 5' adaptor with 12 random nucleotides. It tagged each cDNA molecule. TCRdb reprocessed the 5' RACE reads with MiXCR, giving one entry per CDR3 protein. The sample has about 800,000 distinct CDR3 sequences, about 25% seen once. Study-wide results and limits: Versus aged donors, long-lived donors had higher diversity and more naive CD4+ cells.

This same sample was also part of a study on T cells of mothers and their children. As reported in that work: Donors comprised a few healthy Caucasian mothers plus their six children.

This receptor was obtained from a boy younger than 18 in good health. Sample: blood. The V and J genes are TRBV7-2 and TRBJ1-2; no definite D call. The CDR3 here is CASSSDVANYGYTF. CDR3 nucleotides: TGTGCCAGCAGCTCAGACGTAGCTAACTATGGCTACACCTTC.